Detailed here is one TCR beta chain. What it recognizes is unknown. Samples each had at least 5.5 micrograms of total RNA extracted. This sample stems from a study of blood T cells in healthy people across ages. The study's findings and limits: TCR beta diversity, measured per million T cells, fell in a roughly linear way with age.

A sample-barcoded 5' primer and a J-beta primer mix were used in a second PCR of about 7 to 11 cycles. TCRdb re-derived calls from the 5' RACE reads in MiXCR, one entry per CDR3 protein. The sample includes roughly 1,500,000 distinct CDR3 sequences, about 35% of them seen just once. The TCR originated in a woman in her twenties or thirties in good health. Sequencing was done on a sample of blood.

The CDR3 coding sequence is TGCAGTGCTAGAGAAAGACGTGGGTTGTCGGGCCTGGGTGAGCAGTTCTTC. This encodes CSARERRGLSGLGEQFF. This rearrangement joins TRBV20-1 to TRBJ2-1; D remains ambiguous. V lost 0 bases and J lost 9, with 24 bases in between. The CDR3 has 17 amino acids. Germline lookup yields CDR1 DFQATT and CDR2 SNEGSKA (reference sequence).